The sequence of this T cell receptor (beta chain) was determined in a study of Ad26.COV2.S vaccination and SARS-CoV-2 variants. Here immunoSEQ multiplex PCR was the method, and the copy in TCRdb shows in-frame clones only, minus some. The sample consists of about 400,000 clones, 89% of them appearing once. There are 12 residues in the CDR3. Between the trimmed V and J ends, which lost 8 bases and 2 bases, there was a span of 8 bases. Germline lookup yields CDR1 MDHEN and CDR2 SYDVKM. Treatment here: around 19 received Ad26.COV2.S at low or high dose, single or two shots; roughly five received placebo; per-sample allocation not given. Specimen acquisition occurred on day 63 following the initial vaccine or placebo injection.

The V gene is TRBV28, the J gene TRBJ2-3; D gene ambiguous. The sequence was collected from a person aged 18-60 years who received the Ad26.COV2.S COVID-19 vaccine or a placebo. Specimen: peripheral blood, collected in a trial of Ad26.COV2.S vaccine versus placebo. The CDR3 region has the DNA TGTGCCAGCGGCCGGACCACAGATACGCAGTATTTT. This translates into CASGRTTDTQYF.